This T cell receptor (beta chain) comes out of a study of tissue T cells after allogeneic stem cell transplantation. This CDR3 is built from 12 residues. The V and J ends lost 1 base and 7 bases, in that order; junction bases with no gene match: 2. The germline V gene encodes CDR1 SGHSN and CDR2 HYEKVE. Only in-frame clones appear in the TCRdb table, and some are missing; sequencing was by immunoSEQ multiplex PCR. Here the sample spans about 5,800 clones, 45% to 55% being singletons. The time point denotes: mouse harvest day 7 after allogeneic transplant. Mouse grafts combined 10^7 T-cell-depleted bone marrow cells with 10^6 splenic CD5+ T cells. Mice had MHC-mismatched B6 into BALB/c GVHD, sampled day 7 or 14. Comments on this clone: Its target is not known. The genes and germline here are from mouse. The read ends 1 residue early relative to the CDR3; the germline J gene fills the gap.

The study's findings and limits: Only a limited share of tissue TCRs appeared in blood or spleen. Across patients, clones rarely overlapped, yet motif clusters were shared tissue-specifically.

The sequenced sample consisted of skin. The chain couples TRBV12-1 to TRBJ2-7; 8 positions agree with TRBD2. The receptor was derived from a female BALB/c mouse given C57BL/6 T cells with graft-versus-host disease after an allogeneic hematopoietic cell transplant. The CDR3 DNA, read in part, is TGTGCCAGCTCTCTGGGGGGGCGGGAACAGTAC. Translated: CASSLGGREQY. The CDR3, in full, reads CASSLGGREQYF.